A single sample gave rise to the 16 T cell receptor beta chains below, sequenced in a study of blood T cell repertoires in COVID-19. The protocol was immunoSEQ multiplex PCR, while the TCRdb copy is restricted to in-frame clones and leaves out a portion. The sample includes over 85,000 clones, roughly 86% of them seen just once. Sequences were obtained from peripheral blood. The receptors were sampled from a man in his forties with active or convalescent COVID-19.

V is TRBV10-1 and J is TRBJ2-1; 9 bases map to TRBD2. Germline V gene sequence: CDR1 WNHNN, CDR2 SYGVQD (reference sequence). CDR3 length: 16 amino acids. V shed 0 bases and J 6 bases; nucleotides not matched to a gene: 6. Here the CDR3 reads CASSESLAGNRNEQFF. The CDR3 bases are TGCGCCAGCAGTGAGTCGCTAGCGGGGAATCGCAATGAGCAGTTCTTC.

The chain has TRBV19 and TRBJ1-2; TRBD1 matches at 7 bases. This CDR3 is built from 13 residues. V shed 7 bases, J shed 4 bases, and the junction held 6 bases outside the gene matches. CDR1 and CDR2 from the germline V gene are LNHDA and SQIVND (reference sequence). The CDR3 nucleotides are TGTGCCAGTATGCGAGACAGGGCCTATGGCTACACCTTC. Residues: CASMRDRAYGYTF.

The chain couples TRBV19 to TRBJ1-5; no firm D call. This CDR3 has 12 amino acids. Germline V gene sequence: CDR1 LNHDA, CDR2 SQIVND (reference sequence). V was clipped by 11 bases and J by 3 bases, with 11 bases between them. The CDR3, as DNA: TGTGCCTCTCTTAGTGACAATCAGCCCCAGCATTTT. Its protein is CASLSDNQPQHF.

J is TRBJ2-1 and V is TRBV9; 7 bases fit TRBD2. Germline V gene lookup returns CDR1 SGDLS and CDR2 YYNGEE. This CDR3 region has 15 residues. With V trimmed by 1 base and J by 1 base, 2 bases remained unmatched. The CDR3 nucleotides are TGTGCCAGCAGCGTACTAGCGGCTTCCTACAATGAGCAGTTCTTC. This translates into CASSVLAASYNEQFF.

This clone was counted once. In DNA form, the CDR3 reads TGTGCCAGCAGCCAGACAGGGGCGTATGGCTACACCTTC. Residues: CASSQTGAYGYTF. The J gene is TRBJ1-2, the V gene TRBV11-2; 8 nucleotides align to TRBD1. The CDR3 spans 13 residues. CDR1 is SGHAT and CDR2 is FQNNGV in the germline V gene. With 5 bases clipped from V and 5 bases from J, the junction kept 4 bases outside the gene matches.

V and J are TRBV27 and TRBJ2-3; D is uncertain. This CDR3 comprises 15 residues. Trimming pared 3 bases from V and 1 base from J, leaving 11 bases between. Germline CDR1 is MNHEY and CDR2 is SMNVEV (reference sequence). The CDR3 loop is CASSFVPGGTDTQYF. CDR3 DNA: TGTGCCAGCAGTTTTGTGCCCGGAGGCACAGATACGCAGTATTTT.

This chain links TRBV18 with TRBJ1-1; D gene ambiguous. The CDR3 has 12 residues. The germline CDR1 and CDR2 sequences are KGHSH and LQKENI. Deletions cut 5 bases from V and 0 bases from J, with 4 bases between. Here the CDR3 DNA reads TGTGCCAGCTCAGTTATGAACACTGAAGCTTTCTTT. It specifies CASSVMNTEAFF.

Here the CDR3 DNA reads TGTGCCAGCAGTCACAGCAGAGGGGGCCCCGGAAATACGCAGTATTTT. Its translation is CASSHSRGGPGNTQYF. The V and J genes are TRBV9 and TRBJ2-3, with 7 positions matching TRBD1. This CDR3 contains 16 residues. V dropped 5 bases and J dropped 7; count of bases not matched to a gene: 16. Germline CDR1 reads SGDLS; CDR2 reads YYNGEE.

The rearrangement joins TRBV27 to TRBJ1-2; 12 bases align to TRBD1. Losses at the gene ends were 2 bases for V and 8 bases for J; bases not matched to a gene: 9. The CDR3 spans 16 residues. In germline, CDR1 is MNHEY, CDR2 SMNVEV (reference sequence). The CDR3 DNA reads as TGTGCCAGCAGTTTAATTGGGGGACAGGGGGCAACAGGCTACACCTTC. This sequence encodes CASSLIGGQGATGYTF.

The chain employs TRBV20-1 and TRBJ2-1; TRBD2 matches 8 bases. Trimming at V came to 3 bases and at J to 4 bases, leaving 5 bases not matched to a gene. The germline CDR1 and CDR2 sequences are DFQATT and SNEGSKA (reference sequence). The CDR3 runs 14 residues. CDR3 in DNA: TGCAGTGCTAGTGTTCCGGGGGGGTACAATGAGCAGTTCTTC. This encodes CSASVPGGYNEQFF.

V is TRBV15 and J is TRBJ1-5; D may be TRBD1 (6 bases). This CDR3 has 15 residues. The V and J ends lost 1 base and 4 bases respectively, with 11 bases between them. Germline CDR1 is LNHNV and CDR2 is YYDKDF (reference sequence). The CDR3 protein is CATSRGQGINQPQHF. The CDR3, as DNA: TGTGCCACCAGCAGAGGGCAGGGGATAAATCAGCCCCAGCATTTT.

V is TRBV19 and J is TRBJ1-6, with a tentative D call TRBD1 (5 bases). V was trimmed by 3 bases and J by 10 bases, leaving 16 bases between them. Germline CDR1 and CDR2: LNHDA and SQIVND (reference sequence). There are 15 residues in the CDR3. The CDR3 sequence: CASSIRDRAGSPLHF. CDR3 DNA: TGTGCCAGTAGTATTAGGGACCGCGCGGGGTCACCCCTCCACTTT. The full variable domain, rest sourced from reference TRBV19 and TRBJ1-6, is DGGITQSPKYLFRKEGQNVTLSCEQNLNHDAMYWYRQDPGQGLRLIYYSQIVNDFQKGDIAEGYSVSREKKESFPLTVTSAQKNPTAFYLCASSIRDRAGSPLHFGNGTRLTVT.

As for this clone: Other DNA sequences within the sample encode an identical CDR3. The genes are TRBV4-1 and TRBJ1-5; D not resolved. V was shortened by 0 bases and J by 5 bases, with 8 bases between the two germline ends. The CDR3 spans 14 residues. CDR1 is MGHRA, CDR2 YSYEKL, per germline. CDR3 sequence: CASSQDLRDQPQHF. The CDR3 DNA reads TGCGCCAGCAGCCAAGATTTGAGGGATCAGCCCCAGCATTTT.

This clone appeared a single time. V gene TRBV6-2 or TRBV6-3 combines with J gene TRBJ1-5, with TRBD1 as a possible D gene (5 bases). CDR1 and CDR2 from the germline V gene are MNHEY and SVGEGT. Trimming shortened V by 5 bases and J by 1 base, and 12 bases separated the two germline ends. The CDR3 contains 15 residues. The CDR3 reads CASSTGGSSNQPQHF. CDR3 DNA sequence: TGTGCCAGCAGTACAGGCGGATCCAGCAATCAGCCCCAGCATTTT.

The J gene is TRBJ2-2, the V gene TRBV9; D call uncertain. CDR3 length: 15 amino acids. Germline V gene sequence: CDR1 SGDLS, CDR2 YYNGEE. V was trimmed by 1 base and J by 5 bases, leaving 12 bases between them. CDR3 in DNA: TGTGCCAGCAGCGTAAGCACACCGAGGACCGGGGAGCTGTTTTTT. Translating gives CASSVSTPRTGELFF.

In its sample, this clone was seen once. This sequence joins TRBV9 and TRBJ2-5; no reliable D call. The germline CDR1 and CDR2 sequences are SGDLS and YYNGEE. Trimming took 0 bases from V and 5 from J, leaving 11 bases between them. The CDR3 extends over 14 amino acids. CDR3 DNA: TGTGCCAGCAGCGTAGTCTCCAGGTCGGAGACCCAGTACTTC. It codes for CASSVVSRSETQYF.